This T cell receptor (beta chain) was sequenced for a study of monozygotic twins with inflammatory bowel disease. The CDR3 covers 13 residues. Germline V gene data show CDR1 as LNHDA and CDR2 as SQIVND (reference sequence). Each donor supplied about 2.5 ml of blood. cDNA encoding TCRalpha and TCRbeta underwent two nested PCRs of approximately 16 and 10 cycles, each of which was followed by bead purification. TCRdb reprocessed the 5' RACE reads and reports one entry per CDR3 protein, with no DNA. Found here are about 150,000 distinct CDR3 sequences; the top ten clones hold roughly 1.2%. The receptor's source is a human donor with ulcerative colitis or Crohn's disease, or a healthy co-twin of an affected twin (not recorded which). The sample comprised blood. This chain links TRBV19 with TRBJ1-5. The CDR3 loop reads CASKGSREGSQHF.